This T cell receptor beta chain came from a study of Ad26.COV2.S vaccination and SARS-CoV-2 variants. Looking at the study overall: Ad26.COV2.S arm of COV1001 included the donor. Study findings and constraints: Once vaccination had occurred, spike-specific CD8+ and CD4+ T cell responses reportedly showed substantial breadth.

Treatment defined: 19 received Ad26.COV2.S at low or high dose, single or two shots; several received placebo; per-sample allocation not given. Repertoires come from day 63 after the first vaccine or placebo injection. Immunization relied on an Ad26 vector, which expressed Wuhan-strain SARS-CoV-2 spike. On this clone: Its matching antigen is unknown.

The CDR3 covers 17 residues. The germline V and J ends were trimmed by 5 bases and 4 bases, with 21 bases remaining between them. Germline-derived CDR1 and CDR2 are SEHNR and FQNEAQ (reference sequence). Using immunoSEQ multiplex PCR, the repertoire was profiled, and TCRdb retains in-frame clones only, with some absent. Of 430,000 or so clones in the sample, approximately 90% were seen once. The sample consisted of peripheral blood, taken in a trial of Ad26.COV2.S vaccine versus placebo. V gene TRBV7-9 combines with J gene TRBJ1-3; TRBD1 is a possible D gene (5 bases). The origin of this receptor is a person between 18 and 60 years old who received the Ad26.COV2.S COVID-19 vaccine or a placebo. The CDR3, as DNA: TGTGCCAGCAGCATGACCCGGACACCAACGGAGGGAAACACCATATATTTT. This codes for CASSMTRTPTEGNTIYF.